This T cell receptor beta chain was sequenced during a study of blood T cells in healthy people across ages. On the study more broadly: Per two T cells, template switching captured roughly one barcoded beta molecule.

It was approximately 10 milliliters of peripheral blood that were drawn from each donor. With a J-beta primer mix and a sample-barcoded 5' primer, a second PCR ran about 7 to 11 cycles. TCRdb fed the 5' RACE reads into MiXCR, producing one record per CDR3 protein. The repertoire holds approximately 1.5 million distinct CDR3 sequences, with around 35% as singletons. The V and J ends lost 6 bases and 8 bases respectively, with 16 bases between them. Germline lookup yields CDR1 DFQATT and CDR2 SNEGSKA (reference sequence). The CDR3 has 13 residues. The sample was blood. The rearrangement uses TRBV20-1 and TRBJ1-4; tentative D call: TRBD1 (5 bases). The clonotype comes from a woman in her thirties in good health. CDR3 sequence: CSAQGVGGEKLFF. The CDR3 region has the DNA TGCAGTGCCCAGGGTGTGGGAGGGGAAAAACTGTTTTTT.